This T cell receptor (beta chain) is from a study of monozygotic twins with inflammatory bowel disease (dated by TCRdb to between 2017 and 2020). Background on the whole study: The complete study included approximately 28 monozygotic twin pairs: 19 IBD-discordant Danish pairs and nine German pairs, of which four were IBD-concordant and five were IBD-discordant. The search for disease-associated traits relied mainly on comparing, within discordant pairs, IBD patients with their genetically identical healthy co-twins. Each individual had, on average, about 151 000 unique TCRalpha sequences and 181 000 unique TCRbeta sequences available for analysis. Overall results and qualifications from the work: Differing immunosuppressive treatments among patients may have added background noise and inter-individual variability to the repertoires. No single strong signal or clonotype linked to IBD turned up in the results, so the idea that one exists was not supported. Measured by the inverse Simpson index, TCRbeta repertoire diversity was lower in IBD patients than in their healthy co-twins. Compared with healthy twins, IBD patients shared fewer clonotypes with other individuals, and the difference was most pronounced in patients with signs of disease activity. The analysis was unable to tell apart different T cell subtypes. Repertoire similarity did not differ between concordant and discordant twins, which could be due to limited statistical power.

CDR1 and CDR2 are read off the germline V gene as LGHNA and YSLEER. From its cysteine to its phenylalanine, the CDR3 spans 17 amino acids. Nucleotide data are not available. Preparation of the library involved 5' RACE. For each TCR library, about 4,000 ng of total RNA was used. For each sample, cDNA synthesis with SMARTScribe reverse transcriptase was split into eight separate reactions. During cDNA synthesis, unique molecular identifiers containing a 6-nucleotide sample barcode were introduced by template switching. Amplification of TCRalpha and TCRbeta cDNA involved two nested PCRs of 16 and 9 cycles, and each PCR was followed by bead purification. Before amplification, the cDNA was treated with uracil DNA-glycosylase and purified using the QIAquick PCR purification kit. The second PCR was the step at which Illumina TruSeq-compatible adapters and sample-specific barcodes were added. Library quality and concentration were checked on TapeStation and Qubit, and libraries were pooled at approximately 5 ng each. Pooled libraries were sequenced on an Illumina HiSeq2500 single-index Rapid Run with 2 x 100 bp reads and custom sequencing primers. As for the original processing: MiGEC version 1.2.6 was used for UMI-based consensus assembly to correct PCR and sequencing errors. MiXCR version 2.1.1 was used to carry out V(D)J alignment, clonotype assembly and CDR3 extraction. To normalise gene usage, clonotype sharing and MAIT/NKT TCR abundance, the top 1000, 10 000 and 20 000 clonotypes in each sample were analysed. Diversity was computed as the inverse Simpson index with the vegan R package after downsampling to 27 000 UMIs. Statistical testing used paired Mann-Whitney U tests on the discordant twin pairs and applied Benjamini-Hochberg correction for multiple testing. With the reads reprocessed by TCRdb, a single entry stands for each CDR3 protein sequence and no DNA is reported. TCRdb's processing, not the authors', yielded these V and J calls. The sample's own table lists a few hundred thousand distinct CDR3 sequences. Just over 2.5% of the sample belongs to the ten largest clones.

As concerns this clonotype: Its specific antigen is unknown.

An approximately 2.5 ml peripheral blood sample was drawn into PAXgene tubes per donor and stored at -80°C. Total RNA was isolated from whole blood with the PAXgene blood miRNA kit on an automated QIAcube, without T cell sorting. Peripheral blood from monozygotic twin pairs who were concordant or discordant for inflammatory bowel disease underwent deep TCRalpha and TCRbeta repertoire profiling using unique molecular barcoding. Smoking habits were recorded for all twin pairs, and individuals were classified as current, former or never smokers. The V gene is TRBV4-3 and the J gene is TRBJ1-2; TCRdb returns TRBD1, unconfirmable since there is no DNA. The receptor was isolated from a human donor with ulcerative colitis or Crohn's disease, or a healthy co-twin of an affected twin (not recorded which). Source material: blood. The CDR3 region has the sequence CASSQGRSDRGLYGYTF.